This T cell receptor beta chain was profiled in a study of OX40 agonist ivuxolimab in advanced cancers. On the study more broadly: Cohort: 75% to 90% men, mean age 60, aged roughly 23 to 90. Partial responses were seen in three patients, one with hepatocellular carcinoma and two with cutaneous melanoma. Notes on the study in general: Relative to CD4+, CD8+ T cells held more expanded clones on average.

Peripheral blood came from all dose cohorts at three timepoints. Assay: immunoSEQ multiplex PCR; the TCRdb copy retains only in-frame clones and omits some. The sample consists of fewer than 20,000 clones, around four fifths of them appearing once. About this clone: Its antigen is as yet unknown.

V lost 7 bases and J lost 4; bases outside the gene matches: 14. Germline CDR1 reads SGHAT; CDR2 reads FQNNGV. The CDR3 is made up of 16 amino acids. This sequence was found in an adult with an advanced solid tumor such as melanoma, head and neck, liver or kidney cancer. The rearrangement uses TRBV11-2 and TRBJ2-3; 7 bases match TRBD2. The material sequenced was CD4+ or CD8+ T cells sorted from blood, taken in a trial of the OX40 agonist ivuxolimab. DNA for the CDR3: TGTGCCAGCACTCCCACCACGGGGGGAGCGGCAGATACGCAGTATTTT. It yields the protein CASTPTTGGAADTQYF.